This T cell receptor (beta chain) stems from a study of OX40 agonist ivuxolimab in advanced cancers. Broader study findings: Clonal expansion was seen in CD4+ and CD8+ blood T cells by week 6 at 0.1 to 3.0 mg/kg.

With respect to this clone: Its antigen is not identified.

The CDR3 sequence is 14 residues long. V was pared by 3 bases and J by 4 bases, with 13 bases between. Looked up from germline, CDR1 is LNHNV and CDR2 is YYDKDF (reference sequence). Profiled with immunoSEQ multiplex PCR; TCRdb holds only in-frame clones, not every one. The table includes approximately 100,000 clones, 87% detected once. This chain connects TRBV15 to TRBJ2-7, with D perhaps TRBD1 or TRBD2 (6 bases each). The origin of this receptor is an adult with an advanced solid tumor such as melanoma, head and neck, liver or kidney cancer. The sequenced sample was CD4+ or CD8+ T cells sorted from blood, obtained in a trial of the OX40 agonist ivuxolimab. The CDR3 reads CATSSRRGSYEQYF. The CDR3 region has the DNA TGTGCCACCAGCAGCCGGAGGGGGTCTTACGAGCAGTACTTC.